These 3 T cell receptor beta chains were all obtained from the same sample, sequenced in a study of cytomegalovirus exposure and HLA in healthy donors. The PCR used 60 Vbeta and 13 Jbeta primers. Profiling relied on immunoSEQ multiplex PCR, and the TCRdb table lists in-frame clones only, not all of them. The sample lists roughly 97,000 clones; roughly 76% were seen once. The sequenced sample consisted of PBMCs. Source of these receptors: a man in his forties in good health and CMV-seronegative.

In its sample, this clone was seen a few times. The J gene is TRBJ1-2, the V gene TRBV10-3; D uncertain. Trimming removed 2 bases at V and 8 bases at J, with 21 bases between. CDR3 length equals 16 residues. CDR1 is ENHRY, CDR2 SYGVKD, per germline. CDR3 sequence (DNA): TGTGCCATCAGTGAGGTGGAGGGTGGTAAGGGAAGAGGCTACACCTTC. As protein: CAISEVEGGKGRGYTF.

The chain couples TRBV7-6 to TRBJ2-2, with 9 bases that match TRBD2. V lost 2 bases to trimming and J lost 5 bases; unmatched junction nucleotides: 12. Germline CDR1 and CDR2: SGHVS and FNYEAQ. The CDR3 is made up of 18 amino acids. CDR3 sequence reads: CASSLLDRRLAGTGELFF. CDR3 sequence (DNA): TGTGCCAGCAGCTTACTCGACCGTAGGCTAGCGGGGACCGGGGAGCTGTTTTTT.

Points on this clone: This same CDR3 is encoded by further DNA sequences in the sample. The V gene is TRBV2, the J gene TRBJ1-6; 8 nucleotides line up with TRBD1. Looked up from germline, CDR1 is SNHLY and CDR2 is FYNNEI. This CDR3 is 13 amino acids long. With V trimmed by 7 bases and J by 7 bases, 3 bases remained unmatched. The CDR3, as DNA: TGTGCCAGCACTGGACAGGGAAATTCACCCCTCCACTTT. It codes for CASTGQGNSPLHF.